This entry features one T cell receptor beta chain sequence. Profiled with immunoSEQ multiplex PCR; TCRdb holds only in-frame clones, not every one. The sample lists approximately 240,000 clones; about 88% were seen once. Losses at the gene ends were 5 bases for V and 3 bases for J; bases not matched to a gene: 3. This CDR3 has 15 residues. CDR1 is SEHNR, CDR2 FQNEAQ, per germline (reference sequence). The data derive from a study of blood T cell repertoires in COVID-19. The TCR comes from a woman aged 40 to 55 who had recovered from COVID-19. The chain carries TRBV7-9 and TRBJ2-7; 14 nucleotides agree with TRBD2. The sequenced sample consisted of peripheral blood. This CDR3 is CASSNGTSGSYEQYF. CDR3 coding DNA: TGTGCCAGCAGCAACGGGACTAGCGGGAGCTACGAGCAGTACTTC.